Listed here is a single TCR beta chain. The sample originates from a study of identifying expanded T cells in peripheral blood. Per germline, CDR1 KGHSH and CDR2 LQKENI. The germline V and J ends were trimmed by 6 bases and 0 bases, with 18 bases remaining between them. CDR3 length: 17 amino acids. Sequencing used immunoSEQ multiplex PCR; TCRdb keeps in-frame clones, though not all of them. The data contain about 100,000 clones, around 88% of them singletons. The receptor was derived from a person aged 18 to 75 in good health. Sequencing was carried out using blood. The rearrangement uses TRBV18 and TRBJ1-3; D is possibly TRBD1 (5 bases). This CDR3 reads CASSPGNGQGSGNTIYF. The CDR3 nucleotides are TGTGCCAGCTCTCCTGGGAACGGCCAGGGCTCTGGAAACACCATATATTTT.